One sample yielded the 10 T cell receptor beta chains listed below, sequenced in a study of T-cell reconstitution after alpha-beta-depleted transplantation in children. Unique molecular identifiers tagged the TCRbeta library. TCRdb processed the PCR reads anew with MiXCR; each CDR3 protein has one entry. The data contain hundreds of thousands of distinct CDR3 sequences, 11% of them singletons. The specimen comprised peripheral blood, sampled 180 days after TCRalphabeta/CD19-depleted stem cell transplant. The receptors stem from a male patient aged 2-9 years who had a stem cell transplant for chronic granulomatous disease, so the T cells may come from the graft donor.

At least ten counts were recorded for this clonotype. The chain recombines TRBV7-9 with TRBJ2-3, with 7 bases aligning to TRBD2. The J segment lost 5 bases and the V segment lost 0 bases, leaving 8 bases of the junction unmatched. Germline V gene lookup returns CDR1 SEHNR and CDR2 FQNEAQ (reference sequence). The CDR3 is 16 residues long. The CDR3 nucleotides are TGTGCCAGCAGCTTAGCGTTATTAGCGGGTCGAGATACGCAGTATTTT. Translated, it gives CASSLALLAGRDTQYF.

Ten or more counts support this clonotype. The V gene is TRBV20-1, the J gene TRBJ2-3; 9 nucleotides match TRBD2. Germline-derived CDR1 and CDR2 are DFQATT and SNEGSKA (reference sequence). V lost 6 bases and J lost 3; bases outside the gene matches: 7. The CDR3 totals 14 residues. CDR3 sequence reads: CSAIAGAGTDTQYF. For the CDR3, the DNA is TGCAGTGCGATAGCGGGAGCGGGGACAGATACGCAGTATTTT.

The CDR3, as DNA: TGTGCCAGTAGTATACAGGGGGCGTACCAAGAGACCCAGTACTTC. Protein sequence: CASSIQGAYQETQYF. J is TRBJ2-5 and V is TRBV19; 8 bases line up with TRBD1. The CDR3 extends over 15 amino acids. The germline V gene has CDR1 LNHDA and CDR2 SQIVND (reference sequence). V was pared by 2 bases and J by 0 bases, with 2 bases of the junction left unmatched.

On this clonotype itself: This could be a read error, since a much larger clone is one nucleotide away. V is TRBV25-1 and J is TRBJ2-2; TRBD1 matches at 7 bases. The germline V gene encodes CDR1 MGHDK and CDR2 SYGVNS. CDR3 length: 14 amino acids. In nucleotides, the CDR3 is TGTGCCAGCAGTGGACAGGGCTTCACCAGGGAGCTGTTTTTT. It encodes CASSGQGFTRELFF.

The genes are TRBV18 and TRBJ2-3; unclear D gene. The CDR3 runs 16 residues. V gave up 3 bases and J gave up 0 bases, with 13 bases separating them. Germline V gene data show CDR1 as KGHSH and CDR2 as LQKENI. CDR3 DNA: TGTGCCAGCTCACCGGCACGCCGAATTAGCACAGATACGCAGTATTTT. This encodes CASSPARRISTDTQYF. The whole variable domain, filled in from reference TRBV18 and TRBJ2-3, reads NAGVMQNPRHLVRRRGQEARLRCSPMKGHSHVYWYRQLPEEGLKFMVYLQKENIIDESGMPKERFSAEFPKEGPSILRIQQVVRGDSAAYFCASSPARRISTDTQYFGPGTRLTVL.

This clonotype was found many times. This sequence joins TRBV7-2 and TRBJ2-7; 7 bases line up with TRBD2. Germline V lookup: CDR1 SGHTA, CDR2 FQGNSA. This CDR3 is 17 amino acids long. With 4 bases clipped from V and 5 bases from J, the junction kept 17 bases outside the gene matches. In DNA, the CDR3 is TGTGCCAGCAGCTCCACGGGTGCGGGCGGGGGTATCCACGAGCAGTACTTC. This sequence encodes CASSSTGAGGGIHEQYF.

This clonotype was seen repeatedly, ten times or more. The CDR3 region has the DNA TGCGCCAGCAGCCTTCTGCCGGGAGACACCTACGAGCAGTACTTC. Translation: CASSLLPGDTYEQYF. The V call is TRBV5-1, the J call TRBJ2-7; the D gene is possibly TRBD2 (6 bases). This CDR3 has 15 residues. V was cut by 4 bases and J by 2 bases, with 16 bases left in between. The germline gives CDR1 SGHRS, CDR2 YFSETQ.

This clonotype showed up many times. V usage is TRBV6-5 and J usage is TRBJ1-6; 7 bases agree with TRBD1. Germline CDR1 reads MNHEY; CDR2 reads SVGAGI. V shed 2 bases, J shed 3 bases, and the junction held 1 base outside the gene matches. The CDR3 contains 15 residues. CDR3 residues: CASSYGQVYNSPLHF. CDR3 nucleotides: TGTGCCAGCAGTTACGGACAGGTCTATAATTCACCCCTCCACTTT.

In its sample, this clonotype was seen many times. The chain has TRBV18 and TRBJ2-7; 7 nucleotides line up with TRBD1. V dropped 0 bases and J dropped 2; count of bases not matched to a gene: 7. Germline V gene data show CDR1 as KGHSH and CDR2 as LQKENI. This CDR3 contains 16 residues. The CDR3 is CASSPPTGDRPYEQYF. For the CDR3, the DNA is TGTGCCAGCTCACCACCGACCGGGGACAGACCCTACGAGCAGTACTTC.

This rearrangement joins TRBV18 to TRBJ1-1; 8 bases line up with TRBD1. The ends lost 8 bases at V and 4 bases at J; junction bases unmatched: 3. Looked up from germline, CDR1 is KGHSH and CDR2 is LQKENI. The CDR3 extends over 12 amino acids. The CDR3 reads CASTGGSTEAFF. The CDR3 DNA sequence: TGTGCCAGCACAGGGGGAAGCACTGAAGCTTTCTTT.